This T cell receptor (beta chain) was sequenced in a study of T cell responses to AZD1222 COVID-19 vaccine. Clones were sequenced by immunoSEQ multiplex PCR, and TCRdb holds only the in-frame ones, with some missing. The sample contains approximately 150,000 clones, 90% of which appear only once. Sequences were derived from peripheral blood, sampled on day 0 of AZD1222 vaccination. This receptor was taken from an adult in good health.

The chain's CDR3 is CASSYPRGSSYEQYF. CDR3 bases: TGTGCCAGCAGTTACCCCCGGGGTAGCTCCTACGAGCAGTACTTC. The J gene is TRBJ2-7, the V gene TRBV6-5; maybe TRBD2 (5 bases). CDR1 MNHEY and CDR2 SVGAGI come from the germline V gene. Trimming shortened V by 2 bases and J by 0 bases, and 11 bases separated the two germline ends. CDR3 length: 15 amino acids.